These T cell receptor beta chains were read from a single sample in a study of graft-versus-host responses after intestinal transplantation. The method was immunoSEQ multiplex PCR; TCRdb's version includes in-frame clones alone and lacks a portion of them. The table shows tens of thousands of clones, with less than 85% occurring only once. No antigens are known for them. The starting material was unstimulated CD4+ T cells sorted from spleen or lymph node cells, obtained before transplant. These receptors were taken from a human donor who was the organ donor for an intestinal transplant. The CDR3 runs from the conserved cysteine through the conserved F or W. The D gene is left open where the match is weak. Clone size is given for some rows only: seen once, a few or many times, or a class if the clone is expanded.

TRBD1,.,TRBV27,TRBJ1-5,TGTGCCAGCTCCACAGGGGGAAATCAGCCCCAGCATTTT,CASSTGGNQPQHF
.,.,TRBV5-1,TRBJ2-2,TGCGCCAGCAGCTTAGACTACACCGGGGAGCTGTTTTTT,CASSLDYTGELFF
.,.,TRBV19,TRBJ1-5,TGTGCCAGTAGTGCAGGGAATAGCAGAAATCAGCCCCAGCATTTT,CASSAGNSRNQPQHF
TRBD2,.,TRBV7-8,TRBJ2-7,TGTGCCAGCAGCTTGACTAGCGGGAGCTCCTACGAGCAGTACTTC,CASSLTSGSSYEQYF
TRBD2,.,TRBV18,TRBJ2-7,TGTGCCAGCTCGCCCTACTACGGGACTAGCGGGAACGAGCAGTACTTC,CASSPYYGTSGNEQYF
TRBD1,few,TRBV6-5,TRBJ1-2,TGTGCCAGCAGCAGGACAGGGCCTTTGGGGGGCTACACCTTC,CASSRTGPLGGYTF
TRBD1,few,TRBV5-4,TRBJ2-7,TGTGCCAGCAGCTTGGGGGGACAGGCCCGTTACGAGCAGTACTTC,CASSLGGQARYEQYF
.,.,TRBV4-3,TRBJ2-5,TGCGCCAGCAGCGTCAGGGGACTCCTCGGAGAGACCCAGTACTTC,CASSVRGLLGETQYF
TRBD1,.,TRBV4-3,TRBJ1-2,TGCGCCAGCAGCGCTCCGGGACAGGGAAGGGACTATGGCTACACCTTC,CASSAPGQGRDYGYTF
TRBD1,few,TRBV6-5,TRBJ2-7,TGTGCCAGCAGTGTCGGGACAGGGAAGAGGGAGCAGTACTTC,CASSVGTGKREQYF
TRBD2,.,TRBV18,TRBJ2-5,TGTGCCAGCTCACCACCGACTAGCGGGGGGGTTTTTCAAGAGACCCAGTACTTC,CASSPPTSGGVFQETQYF
.,few,TRBV21-1,TRBJ1-1,TGTGCCAGCAGCAAAGCCTCTGGGGGGGCGAACACTGAAGCTTTCTTT,CASSKASGGANTEAFF
TRBD1,.,TRBV28,TRBJ1-1,TGTGCCAGCAGGCCTCCTGGGACAGGGAACACTGAAGCTTTCTTT,CASRPPGTGNTEAFF
TRBD1,.,TRBV5-8,TRBJ2-4,TGTGCCAGCAGCTTGGGAACAGGGGTTGGGAAAAACATTCAGTACTTC,CASSLGTGVGKNIQYF
.,.,TRBV7-9,TRBJ1-1,TGTGCCAGCAGCTTAGCGGGGAACACTGAAGCTTTCTTT,CASSLAGNTEAFF
TRBD1,.,TRBV5-4,TRBJ2-7,TGTGCCAGCAGCTTAGGGACTCCGGGACAGGGGTACGAGCAGTACTTC,CASSLGTPGQGYEQYF
TRBD1,.,TRBV19,TRBJ2-2,TGTGCCAGTACACAGGGGGTTGTAGCCGGGGAGCTGTTTTTT,CASTQGVVAGELFF
.,.,TRBV2,TRBJ2-7,TGTGCCAGCAGGGTACTAGGGAAAAAGCAGTACTTC,CASRVLGKKQYF
.,.,TRBV7-2,TRBJ1-5,TGTGCCAGCAGCTTAGAGGGGGGCCCCAATCAGCCCCAGCATTTT,CASSLEGGPNQPQHF
.,.,TRBV6-1,TRBJ1-2,TGTGCCAGCAGTCCCGGACAATATGGCTACACCTTC,CASSPGQYGYTF
.,.,TRBV7-2,TRBJ1-1,TGTGCCAGCAGCTTTCCAAGGGATGCAGGGAGGAACACTGAAGCTTTCTTT,CASSFPRDAGRNTEAFF
.,.,TRBV10-1,TRBJ2-2,TGCGCCAGCAGTGTCGCCGGGACGTACAGCGGGGAGCTGTTTTTT,CASSVAGTYSGELFF
.,.,TRBV19,TRBJ1-4,TGTGCCAGTAGTATTGGAGGGGGTAGTGAAAAACTGTTTTTT,CASSIGGGSEKLFF
.,.,TRBV5-4,TRBJ1-6,TGTGCCAGCAGCTTGGACAGGAGCTCCTATAATTCACCCCTCCACTTT,CASSLDRSSYNSPLHF
TRBD2,.,TRBV7-2,TRBJ2-2,TGTGCCAGCAGCGGGGGGGCCGGGGAGCTGTTTTTT,CASSGGAGELFF
.,.,TRBV7-2,TRBJ2-6,TGTGCCAGCAGCTTAGGATCTCCAGGGAAAACTGGGGCCAACGTCCTGACTTTC,CASSLGSPGKTGANVLTF
.,.,TRBV6-5,TRBJ2-1,TGTGCCAGCGGGGGACAGACTAGCTCCTACAATGAGCAGTTCTTC,CASGGQTSSYNEQFF
TRBD1,.,TRBV6-5,TRBJ1-2,TGTGCCAGCAGTGGAACAGGGGGCGGTCGCTACACCTTC,CASSGTGGGRYTF
.,.,TRBV10-3,TRBJ2-3,TGTGCCATCGGACAGCTTAGCACAGATACGCAGTATTTT,CAIGQLSTDTQYF
.,.,TRBV2,TRBJ2-7,TGTGCCAGCCTCGAGGGGCACAGATCCTACGAGCAGTACTTC,CASLEGHRSYEQYF
.,.,TRBV6-1,TRBJ1-2,TGTGCCAGCAGGACGGAGAACTATGGCTACACCTTC,CASRTENYGYTF
.,.,TRBV15,TRBJ1-1,TGTGCCACCAGCAGAGATCGTAAGATAGGAAGCACTGAAGCTTTCTTT,CATSRDRKIGSTEAFF
TRBD1,.,TRBV7-2,TRBJ2-7,TGTGCCAGCAGCTTTTACAGGGGTTTCACCTACGAGCAGTACTTC,CASSFYRGFTYEQYF
.,.,TRBV19,TRBJ2-7,TGTGCCAGTAGTATAGCGAACAGGGTGACCCCCTACGAGCAGTACTTC,CASSIANRVTPYEQYF
.,.,TRBV4-1,TRBJ2-7,TGCGCCAGCAGCCCCCAGAGGTCCCCGGCAGGGTTGGGCTACGAGCAGTACTTC,CASSPQRSPAGLGYEQYF
.,.,TRBV5-1,TRBJ2-7,TGCGCCAGCAGCTTGGCTTACCCAGGGGATGGCGAGCAGTACTTC,CASSLAYPGDGEQYF
.,.,TRBV2,TRBJ2-7,TGTGCCAGCAGTAGTGATCTAGCTCAGGTCTACGAGCAGTACTTC,CASSSDLAQVYEQYF
TRBD2,.,TRBV30,TRBJ2-5,TGTGCCTGGAAACTAGCGGGAGCAGGAGAGACCCAGTACTTC,CAWKLAGAGETQYF
.,.,TRBV27,TRBJ2-7,TGTGCCAGCAGTTTAATCGAGGGGAACGAGCAGTACTTC,CASSLIEGNEQYF
.,once,TRBV19,TRBJ2-5,TGTGCCAGTAGTATGGGATGGCAGGGGGAGACCCAGTACTTC,CASSMGWQGETQYF
TRBD2,few,TRBV18,TRBJ2-2,TGTGCCAGCTCACCCCGAGCGGGAGGGGCGAACACCGGGGAGCTGTTTTTT,CASSPRAGGANTGELFF
TRBD2,once,TRBV30,TRBJ2-1,TGTGCCTGGGGAAGGCTAGCGGGAGAGGCGTTCTTC,CAWGRLAGEAFF
.,.,TRBV9,TRBJ2-3,TGTGCCAGCAGCGTAGATCAGGGGTTCTTCACAGATACGCAGTATTTT,CASSVDQGFFTDTQYF
.,.,TRBV10-2,TRBJ2-7,TGCGCCAGCCGAGTTCCTGGGGGCGCATCTGCCGAGCAGTACTTC,CASRVPGGASAEQYF
.,.,TRBV5-6,TRBJ1-1,TGTGCCAGCAGCTTGGACAGATACACTGAAGCTTTCTTT,CASSLDRYTEAFF
.,.,TRBV2,TRBJ1-3,TGTGCCAGCAGTCCAGGAGGCTCTGGAAACACCATATATTTT,CASSPGGSGNTIYF
.,.,TRBV6-1,TRBJ2-2,TGTGCCAGCAGCCTCCCGGGGGCCGGGGAGCTGTTTTTT,CASSLPGAGELFF
.,.,TRBV4-1,TRBJ1-5,TGCGCCAGCAGCCAAGAGGGAGGGAATCAGCCCCAGCATTTT,CASSQEGGNQPQHF
TRBD1,.,TRBV19,TRBJ1-2,TGTGCCAGTAGTATTTTTAAGGGGGCAGACTATGGCTACACCTTC,CASSIFKGADYGYTF
TRBD1,.,TRBV18,TRBJ1-4,TGTGCCAGCTCACTCCGGGACAGGGGTGAAAAACTGTTTTTT,CASSLRDRGEKLFF
.,.,TRBV2,TRBJ1-1,TGTGCCAGCACTCCAGGGTACGCTGAAGCTTTCTTT,CASTPGYAEAFF
.,.,TRBV6-6,TRBJ1-1,TGTGCCAGCAGTTACTTTGGCAACACTGAAGCTTTCTTT,CASSYFGNTEAFF
TRBD1,few,TRBV28,TRBJ2-4,TGTGCCAGCAGTCCGCCACGAACCAGGGGGCCTCTAGCCAAAAACATTCAGTACTTC,CASSPPRTRGPLAKNIQYF
.,few,TRBV6-1,TRBJ2-7,TGTGCCAGCAGCGAGCGGTTGGCCTACGAGCAGTACTTC,CASSERLAYEQYF
.,.,TRBV4-3,TRBJ2-2,TGCGCCAGCAGCCAAGGGACGCTTAGCACCGGGGAGCTGTTTTTT,CASSQGTLSTGELFF
.,.,TRBV6-1,TRBJ1-2,TGTGCCAGTACAGAGGGAGGGATCTATGGCTACACCTTC,CASTEGGIYGYTF
.,.,TRBV7-2,TRBJ1-2,TGTGCCAGCAGCTTAGTAATGGACCAATATAACTATGGCTACACCTTC,CASSLVMDQYNYGYTF
.,.,TRBV18,TRBJ1-6,TGTGCCAGCTCACCACTGCCCAGGGGCGATAATTCACCCCTCCACTTT,CASSPLPRGDNSPLHF
.,.,TRBV10-3,TRBJ2-7,TGTGCCATCAGTGAGGCGACCTCCCAGACGGGCTCCTACGAGCAGTACTTC,CAISEATSQTGSYEQYF